This T cell receptor (beta chain) derives from a study of cytomegalovirus exposure and HLA in healthy donors. Donors likely had unrecorded immune exposures despite being nominally healthy when sampled. The CDR3 sequence is 13 residues long. The germline V gene encodes CDR1 LNHDA and CDR2 SQIVND (reference sequence). Trimming removed 7 bases at V and 2 bases at J, with 9 bases between. Use of 60 Vbeta and 13 Jbeta primers characterized the PCR. TCRdb keeps only in-frame clones here, not all; method: immunoSEQ multiplex PCR. The table has roughly 120,000 clones, 80% seen once; the top ten hold roughly 3%.

This rearrangement joins TRBV19 to TRBJ1-3; no clear D. Source material: PBMCs. The sequence derives from a male donor in good health and CMV-seronegative. CDR3 residues: CASTFTTGNTIYF. The CDR3 coding sequence is TGTGCCAGTACGTTTACTACTGGAAACACCATATATTTT.